This entry lists 11 T cell receptor beta chains sequenced from one sample in a study of T cell repertoires in cytomegalovirus infection. TCRdb recomputed calls from the reads with MiXCR, one row per CDR3 protein. Among 300,000 to 450,000 distinct CDR3 sequences, 15% to 20% were seen once, and the ten largest hold approximately 8%. The sample taken for sequencing was PBMCs. The receptors were sampled from a human donor in good health (CMV status not recorded). Some clones in this sample may be carry-over from other donors' samples.

The chain combines TRBV7-2 with TRBJ1-3, with TRBD1 matching 8 bases. Per the germline V gene, CDR1 is SGHTA and CDR2 is FQGNSA. V trimming: 5 bases; J trimming: 4 bases; junction bases outside the gene matches: 7. The CDR3 loop spans 15 amino acids. Here the CDR3 reads CASSARTGMGNTIYF. CDR3 sequence (DNA): TGTGCCAGCAGCGCCAGGACAGGGATGGGAAACACCATATATTTT.

The chain employs TRBV10-3 and TRBJ2-1; 10 positions match TRBD1. Per the germline V gene, CDR1 is ENHRY and CDR2 is SYGVKD. Trimming removed 7 bases from V and 5 bases from J; junction bases left unmatched: 8. CDR3 length: 15 amino acids. In DNA form, the CDR3 reads TGTGCCATCAAGATCGGGACAGGGGACAACAATGAGCAGTTCTTC. Encoded protein: CAIKIGTGDNNEQFF.

This clonotype has more than one count but fewer than ten. CDR3 loop: CASSLWAGGRTEAFF. As DNA, the CDR3 is TGCGCCAGCAGCTTGTGGGCGGGGGGAAGGACTGAAGCTTTCTTT. This chain joins TRBV5-1 and TRBJ1-1, with D possibly TRBD1 on 5 matching bases. The V end was cut by 1 base, the J end by 5 bases, with 15 bases between. Germline V gene lookup returns CDR1 SGHRS and CDR2 YFSETQ. The CDR3 spans 15 residues.

The J gene is TRBJ1-1, the V gene TRBV18; 7 nucleotides agree with TRBD1. The CDR3 is 17 amino acids. With 0 bases clipped from V and 5 bases from J, the junction kept 12 bases outside the gene matches. The germline gives CDR1 KGHSH, CDR2 LQKENI. CDR3 sequence (DNA): TGTGCCAGCTCACCACCGATTGGTCCGGGACAGTTGACTGAAGCTTTCTTT. Its protein product is CASSPPIGPGQLTEAFF.

This clonotype turned up a few times. The chain is built from TRBV7-7 and TRBJ2-5, with D perhaps given as TRBD1 or TRBD2 (6 bases each). The CDR3 totals 14 residues. CDR1 is SSHAT, CDR2 FNYEAQ, per germline (reference sequence). V shed 5 bases and J shed 5 bases, with 15 bases lying between them. The CDR3 nucleotides read TGTGCCAGCAGCCCCACACAGGGAGGCGAGACCCAGTACTTC. Protein product: CASSPTQGGETQYF. Full variable domain (remainder filled in from reference TRBV7-7 and TRBJ2-5): GAGVSQSPRYKVTKRGQDVTLRCDPISSHATLYWYQQALGQGPEFLTYFNYEAQPDKSGLPSDRFSAERPEGSISTLTIQRTEQRDSAMYRCASSPTQGGETQYFGPGTRLLVL.

This clonotype was seen many times. This rearrangement joins TRBV7-2 to TRBJ2-7; no reliable D call. Germline V CDR1 and CDR2: SGHTA, FQGNSA. Deletions cut 3 bases from V and 2 bases from J, with 2 bases between. The CDR3 is 11 amino acids. CDR3 sequence: CASSLTYEQYF. The CDR3 DNA follows: TGTGCCAGCAGCTTGACCTACGAGCAGTACTTC.

This clonotype was seen ten or more times. The V call is TRBV4-2, the J call TRBJ1-2, with 7 nucleotides matching TRBD1. CDR1 LGHNA and CDR2 YNFKEQ come from the germline V gene. The V segment lost 3 bases and the J segment 7 bases; nucleotides outside the gene matches: 5. The CDR3 is 13 amino acids. This CDR3 is CASSHRDRPGYTF. As DNA, the CDR3 is TGTGCCAGCAGCCACCGGGACAGACCTGGCTACACCTTC.

This clonotype was picked up many times. The rearrangement joins TRBV6-1 to TRBJ2-7; D gene uncertain. This CDR3 has 12 residues. Germline V gene data show CDR1 as MNHNS and CDR2 as SASEGT. Trimming removed 6 bases at V and 5 bases at J, with 11 bases between. The CDR3 region has the DNA TGTGCCAGCAGCACACACAACAACGAGCAGTACTTC. Protein: CASSTHNNEQYF.

This clonotype was seen a single time. The V gene is TRBV7-2, the J gene TRBJ2-3; D is ambiguous. V shed 4 bases and J shed 4 bases, with 15 bases lying between them. CDR1 is SGHTA and CDR2 is FQGNSA in the germline V gene. This CDR3 has 15 amino acids. The CDR3 region has the DNA TGTGCCAGCAGCTCGCGACCTCCTCCCCCAGATACGCAGTATTTT. As protein: CASSSRPPPPDTQYF.

This clonotype was seen more than once but under ten times. The genes are TRBV2 and TRBJ1-2; D is unclear. Trimming took off 3 bases at V and 7 bases at J, with 12 bases between the two ends. The CDR3 loop spans 13 amino acids. In germline, CDR1 is SNHLY, CDR2 FYNNEI. The CDR3: CASSEHGGGGYTF. In DNA, the CDR3 is TGTGCCAGCAGTGAGCACGGAGGTGGTGGCTACACCTTC.

This clonotype was observed a few times. V is TRBV6-6 and J is TRBJ2-7, with TRBD2 matching over 7 bases. The germline gives CDR1 MNHNY, CDR2 SVGAGI (reference sequence). CDR3 length: 17 residues. After removal of 5 bases from V and 3 bases from J, the junction contained 16 bases not matched to a gene. The CDR3 region has the DNA TGTGCCAGCAGTAACCGTTTGAGCTGGCGGGAGAGCTACGAGCAGTACTTC. Its protein product is CASSNRLSWRESYEQYF.